The T cell receptor beta chain under discussion was sequenced for a study of blood T cells in healthy people across ages. Primed by a sample-barcoded 5' primer and a J-beta primer mix, a second PCR proceeded for 7 to 11 cycles. A single record per CDR3 protein comes from TCRdb applying MiXCR to the 5' RACE reads. The table lists 650,000 to 1,000,000 distinct CDR3 sequences, under 40% of them singletons, with roughly 13% in the top ten. V lost 2 bases and J 0 bases, leaving 8 bases between the germline ends. The CDR3 has 15 amino acids. Germline CDR1 LNHNV, CDR2 YYDKDF (reference sequence). Study results and limitations: Unknown donor CMV status possibly confounded expanded clonotype changes.

Each donor had 8 to 10 milliliters of peripheral blood drawn. This clonotype was recorded many times. What it binds is not known. The rearrangement joins TRBV15 to TRBJ2-1, with D tentatively TRBD2 (6 bases). Sequenced input: blood. The sequence was collected from a man aged 18 to 35 in good health. The CDR3 coding sequence is TGTGCCACCAGCAGACAGACTAGCTCCTACAATGAGCAGTTCTTC. It encodes CATSRQTSSYNEQFF.